The 25 T cell receptor beta chains below were found in one sample sequenced in a study of regulatory T cells in long-lasting Graves disease. Time point here: persistent/refractory GD, antithyroid drugs over 5 years with positive TRAb. From RNA extracted from PBMCs, the TCR library was made. To make TCR beta libraries, researchers used iRepertoire HTBI primers and Arm-PCR of CDR3 regions. TCRdb used MiXCR to reprocess the multiplex PCR reads, holding one entry per CDR3 protein. The sample holds a few hundred thousand distinct CDR3 sequences, 21% seen once. The specimen was peripheral blood mononuclear cells (PBMCs), collected when the disease was refractory, from a patient treated with antithyroid drugs. These receptors originate from a female donor with Graves disease.

Many counts were recorded for this clonotype. CDR3 region: CASSAWLGSQETQYF. For the CDR3, the DNA is TGTGCCAGCAGCGCTTGGCTGGGGAGCCAAGAGACCCAGTACTTC. V usage is TRBV9 and J usage is TRBJ2-5; D possibly corresponds to TRBD2 (5 bases). V was shortened by 3 bases and J by 1 base, with 13 bases between the two germline ends. There are 15 residues in the CDR3. Germline CDR1 and CDR2: SGDLS and YYNGEE.

This clonotype was observed a handful of times. V usage is TRBV27 and J usage is TRBJ1-4; D is undetermined. The V and J ends lost 7 bases and 6 bases respectively, with 18 bases between them. The CDR3 has 15 residues. The germline V gene has CDR1 MNHEY and CDR2 SMNVEV (reference sequence). This CDR3 reads CASNFARARHEKLFF. In nucleotides, the CDR3 is TGTGCCAGCAACTTCGCGAGGGCGCGGCATGAAAAACTGTTTTTT.

A note on this clonotype: A single base is all that separates this from a far larger clone, so a read error is likely. V is TRBV2 and J is TRBJ1-4; maybe TRBD1 (5 bases). Germline V gene sequence: CDR1 SNHLY, CDR2 FYNNEI. This CDR3 region has 15 residues. The CDR3 DNA follows: TGTGCCTGCAGGAACAAGGGGAAGACGAATGAAAAACTGTTTTTT. This encodes CACRNKGKTNEKLFF.

This clonotype was observed a handful of times. V is TRBV18 and J is TRBJ1-2; no definite D call. The V gene's germline CDR1 is KGHSH and CDR2 LQKENI. The length of the CDR3 is 14 residues. V lost 2 bases to trimming and J lost 7 bases, with 14 bases between them. In DNA form, the CDR3 reads TGTGCCAGCTCACCAGGACCTGAGGCTATTGGCTACACCTTC. Translating it yields CASSPGPEAIGYTF.

This chain uses TRBV5-1 with TRBJ1-6; weak D call: TRBD1 (5 bases). V dropped 0 bases and J dropped 7 bases, with 14 bases sitting between them. Germline CDR1 and CDR2: SGHRS and YFSETQ. The CDR3 covers 16 residues. CDR3 nucleotides: TGCGCCAGCAGCTTGGGACAGCACCCAGCCAATTCACCCCTCCACTTT. Encoded protein: CASSLGQHPANSPLHF.

At least ten counts were recorded for this clonotype. This sequence joins TRBV28 and TRBJ2-2; D is tentatively TRBD1 or TRBD2 (5 bases each). V lost 10 bases and J lost 3, with 12 bases in between. Germline V lookup: CDR1 MDHEN, CDR2 SYDVKM. The CDR3 is 13 amino acids. CDR3 region: CATTGADTGELFF. Here the CDR3 DNA reads TGTGCCACCACAGGAGCGGACACCGGGGAGCTGTTTTTT.

This clonotype was counted between two and nine times. This sequence joins TRBV20-1 and TRBJ2-1; 11 bases map to TRBD2. CDR3 size: 15 residues. Germline CDR1 reads DFQATT; CDR2 reads SNEGSKA (reference sequence). V lost 3 bases to trimming and J lost 6 bases; unmatched junction nucleotides: 7. CDR3 in amino acids: CSASLLAGASNEQFF. The DNA of the CDR3 is TGCAGTGCTAGTCTACTAGCGGGAGCCTCCAATGAGCAGTTCTTC.

This clonotype came up many times. This chain connects TRBV20-1 to TRBJ1-6; D not certain. Germline-derived CDR1 and CDR2 are DFQATT and SNEGSKA (reference sequence). The CDR3 has 13 residues. The V end was cut by 3 bases, the J end by 5 bases, with 8 bases between. The CDR3 nucleotides read TGCAGTGCTAGCCCGGAGAATAATTCACCCCTCCACTTT. Residues: CSASPENNSPLHF.

There are many counts of this clonotype. The V and J genes are TRBV15 and TRBJ2-7; tentatively, D is TRBD2 (6 bases). In germline, CDR1 is LNHNV, CDR2 YYDKDF (reference sequence). This CDR3 spans 18 amino acids. V was shortened by 2 bases and J by 4 bases, with 24 bases between the two germline ends. As DNA, the CDR3 is TGTGCCACCAGCAGACAGGGACTCTCCGGGACGGGGCTTTACGAGCAGTACTTC. Protein product: CATSRQGLSGTGLYEQYF.

This clonotype was picked up one time. This chain links TRBV28 with TRBJ1-2; D is ambiguous. The CDR3 has 13 residues. V was cut by 6 bases and J by 4 bases, with 12 bases left in between. Germline CDR1 is MDHEN and CDR2 is SYDVKM. The CDR3 DNA sequence: TGTGCCAGCAGATACGGGATCGGCTATGGCTACACCTTC. It is translated as CASRYGIGYGYTF.

The chain links TRBV7-8 to TRBJ1-2; D might be TRBD1 (6 bases). The CDR3 totals 15 residues. Germline assignment: CDR1 SGHVS and CDR2 FQNEAQ. The germline V and J ends were trimmed by 4 bases and 4 bases, with 16 bases remaining between them. CDR3 in amino acids: CASSSLMTGSYGYTF. The CDR3 DNA reads TGTGCCAGCAGCTCCTTAATGACAGGATCCTATGGCTACACCTTC.

This clonotype was found many times. J is TRBJ1-2 and V is TRBV12-3 or TRBV12-4; possibly TRBD1 for D (5 bases). Between the trimmed V and J ends, which lost 2 bases and 3 bases, there was a span of 7 bases. The CDR3 runs 13 residues. The CDR3 loop reads CASSLWGYYGYTF. The CDR3 DNA sequence: TGTGCCAGCAGTTTATGGGGGTACTATGGCTACACCTTC.

The chain carries TRBV7-2 and TRBJ2-1, with 9 bases that match TRBD1. Germline loops: CDR1 SGHTA, CDR2 FQGNSA. The CDR3 sequence is 16 residues long. V shed 5 bases, J shed 6 bases, and the junction held 11 bases outside the gene matches. The CDR3 here is CASSPLRDRVPNEQFF. The CDR3 bases are TGTGCCAGCAGCCCGCTCCGGGACAGGGTGCCCAATGAGCAGTTCTTC.

This clonotype appeared many times. V and J are TRBV27 and TRBJ1-1, with D unclear. Germline lookup yields CDR1 MNHEY and CDR2 SMNVEV (reference sequence). CDR3 length: 13 residues. V lost 6 bases and J lost 4, with 12 bases in between. The CDR3 spells CASSRRWGTEAFF. The CDR3 DNA reads as TGTGCCAGCAGCCGTCGTTGGGGCACTGAAGCTTTCTTT.

This clonotype appeared a few times. The chain couples TRBV5-4 to TRBJ1-2; perhaps TRBD1 as D (5 bases). Germline V gene sequence: CDR1 SGHNT, CDR2 YYREEE (reference sequence). The CDR3 is 15 residues long. Trimming pared 0 bases from V and 5 bases from J, leaving 14 bases between. CDR3 sequence reads: CASSLDQGMGYGYTF. CDR3 DNA sequence: TGTGCCAGCAGCTTGGACCAGGGAATGGGTTATGGCTACACCTTC. The variable domain in full, with the rest retrieved from reference TRBV5-4 and TRBJ1-2, is ETGVTQSPTHLIKTRGQQVTLRCSSQSGHNTVSWYQQALGQGPQFIFQYYREEENGRGNFPPRFSGLQFPNYSSELNVNALELDDSALYLCASSLDQGMGYGYTFGSGTRLTVV.

The rearrangement joins TRBV6-9 to TRBJ1-1; the D gene is possibly TRBD1 (6 bases). This CDR3 is 14 amino acids long. From germline, CDR1 is MNHGY and CDR2 SVAAGI. Trimming removed 3 bases from V and 4 bases from J, with 12 bases in between. The CDR3 spells CASSYRGRFTEAFF. CDR3 in DNA: TGTGCCAGCAGTTACAGGGGACGCTTCACTGAAGCTTTCTTT.

There are many counts of this clonotype. The chain is built from TRBV9 and TRBJ1-1; D gene unclear. The germline CDR1 and CDR2 sequences are SGDLS and YYNGEE. Trimming removed 3 bases from V and 1 base from J, with 7 bases in between. This CDR3 is 13 amino acids long. The CDR3 region has the DNA TGTGCCAGCAGCGAGGAGTCGAACACTGAAGCTTTCTTT. Its translation: CASSEESNTEAFF.

The V call is TRBV20-1, the J call TRBJ2-1, with 7 bases matching TRBD2. V lost 5 bases to trimming and J lost 6 bases; unmatched junction nucleotides: 10. CDR1 and CDR2 (germline): DFQATT, SNEGSKA (reference sequence). The CDR3 consists of 14 residues. As DNA, the CDR3 is TGCAGTGCTCTACCGGGACTAACACTCAATGAGCAGTTCTTC. It codes for CSALPGLTLNEQFF.

This sequence joins TRBV30 and TRBJ1-5; TRBD1 might be the D (5 bases). The ends were cut back, 2 bases at V and 6 bases at J, with 11 bases in the middle. CDR1 is GTSNPN, CDR2 SVGIG, per germline (reference sequence). This CDR3 comprises 13 residues. The DNA for the CDR3 is TGTGCCTGGAGTCCAGGGCACGGTCAGCCCCAGCATTTT. It is translated as CAWSPGHGQPQHF.

This clonotype was detected a few times. The chain uses TRBV6-4 and TRBJ2-3; TRBD2 is a possible D gene (6 bases). This CDR3 contains 14 residues. V was clipped by 7 bases and J by 0 bases, with 11 bases between them. Germline V gene lookup returns CDR1 MRHNA and CDR2 SNTAGT. As DNA, the CDR3 is TGTGCCAGCACTCGTAGCGGAAGCACAGATACGCAGTATTTT. Its translation is CASTRSGSTDTQYF.

The table lists this clonotype with many counts. Mismatch with germline at one junction end may stem from a read error. This sequence joins TRBV5-1 and TRBJ2-5; a weak D match, TRBD1 (5 bases). The CDR3 contains 14 residues. Germline values: CDR1 SGHRS, CDR2 YFSETQ. DNA for the CDR3: TGTGCCAGCAGCTTGGGGCAGACCCAAGAGACCCAGTACTTC. Encoded protein: CASSLGQTQETQYF.

This clonotype was counted at least ten times. The chain employs TRBV7-2 and TRBJ1-6; 9 nucleotides line up with TRBD1. CDR1 SGHTA and CDR2 FQGNSA come from the germline V gene. There are 15 residues in the CDR3. The junction had 6 bases not matched to a gene; V was cut back by 5 bases and J by 7 bases. The CDR3 nucleotides are TGTGCCAGCAGCCACCGGGACAGGGAGAATTCACCCCTCCACTTT. This encodes CASSHRDRENSPLHF.

This clonotype was observed at least ten times. This sequence joins TRBV11-1 and TRBJ1-1; tentative D call: TRBD1 (5 bases). Trimming cost V 5 bases and J 5 bases, with 15 bases left between them. Germline CDR1 SGHAT, CDR2 FQDESV (reference sequence). The CDR3 spans 14 residues. CDR3 nucleotides: TGTGCCAGCAGCACTTCGGGACGGCCTACTGAAGCTTTCTTT. Its translation: CASSTSGRPTEAFF.

This clonotype appeared many times. The J gene is TRBJ2-5, the V gene TRBV7-9; 8 bases line up with TRBD2. Germline V gene data show CDR1 as SEHNR and CDR2 as FQNEAQ (reference sequence). Trimming removed 1 base from V and 2 bases from J; junction bases left unmatched: 6. This CDR3 contains 16 residues. The CDR3 bases are TGTGCCAGCAGCTTAGAGGTGCTAGCGGGTCAAGAGACCCAGTACTTC. Its protein is CASSLEVLAGQETQYF.

This clonotype came up many times. The genes are TRBV4-2 and TRBJ2-7; a weak D match, TRBD2 (5 bases). The CDR3 covers 15 residues. Germline loops: CDR1 LGHNA, CDR2 YNFKEQ. Trimming cost V 1 base and J 3 bases, with 13 bases left between them. For the CDR3, the DNA is TGTGCCAGCAGCCAAGGGGTGGAGGCTTTCTACGAGCAGTACTTC. It codes for CASSQGVEAFYEQYF.